One sample yielded the 30 T cell receptor beta chains listed below, sequenced in a study of cytomegalovirus exposure and HLA in healthy donors. The primer mix had 60 Vbeta and 13 Jbeta primers. Clones were read by immunoSEQ multiplex PCR, and TCRdb kept only the in-frame ones, dropping some. The sample carries 150,000 to 200,000 clones, 83% recorded once. The sequenced material came from PBMCs. These receptors were obtained from a man between 35 and 55 years old in good health and CMV-seropositive.

This rearrangement joins TRBV18 to TRBJ2-2; D gene unclear. CDR1 and CDR2 (germline): KGHSH, LQKENI. CDR3 size: 15 residues. V lost 3 bases and J 1 base, leaving 9 bases between the germline ends. As DNA, the CDR3 is TGTGCCAGCTCACCGCGCGTACTGAACACCGGGGAGCTGTTTTTT. Protein product: CASSPRVLNTGELFF.

V and J are TRBV4-1 and TRBJ2-1; D remains ambiguous. The CDR3 spans 13 residues. With 5 bases removed from V and 6 bases from J, the gap between germline ends came to 11 bases. Germline V CDR1 and CDR2: MGHRA, YSYEKL. CDR3 bases: TGCGCCAGCAGCTCTCCTTCTCGCAATGAGCAGTTCTTC. This gives the protein CASSSPSRNEQFF.

The chain carries TRBV5-6 and TRBJ1-1; maybe TRBD1 (6 bases). The CDR3 runs 14 residues. Germline CDR1 is SGHDT and CDR2 is YYEEEE. Trimming stripped 3 bases from V and 5 bases from J, with 14 bases between. CDR3 sequence: CASSWSSRGTEAFF. CDR3 nucleotide sequence: TGTGCCAGCAGCTGGAGTTCCAGGGGAACTGAAGCTTTCTTT.

This chain uses TRBV14 with TRBJ2-7, with D uncertain. The CDR3 sequence is 13 residues long. The germline V gene has CDR1 SGHDN and CDR2 FVKESK. Trimming left V 3 bases short and J 4 bases short, with 10 bases between. CDR3 sequence reads: CASSHSTVYEQYF. CDR3 DNA: TGTGCCAGCAGCCATTCAACGGTGTACGAGCAGTACTTC.

The gene calls are TRBV27 and TRBJ1-5; 7 nucleotides align to TRBD1. Unmatched junction bases numbered 12, after V lost 6 bases and J lost 4 bases. This CDR3 has 16 residues. Germline-derived CDR1 and CDR2 are MNHEY and SMNVEV (reference sequence). The CDR3 region is CASRGSGTESNQPQHF. CDR3 coding DNA: TGTGCCAGCAGGGGGTCCGGGACAGAGAGTAATCAGCCCCAGCATTTT.

V gene TRBV5-4 combines with J gene TRBJ1-1, with TRBD1 identical over 9 bases. Germline V CDR1 and CDR2: SGHNT, YYREEE (reference sequence). With V trimmed by 4 bases and J by 1 base, 5 bases remained unmatched. CDR3 length equals 15 residues. CDR3 residues: CASSAPGQGNTEAFF. CDR3 coding DNA: TGTGCCAGCAGCGCCCCGGGACAGGGGAACACTGAAGCTTTCTTT.

The chain joins TRBV9 to TRBJ1-1; possible D gene TRBD1, 5 bases. The CDR3 is made up of 15 amino acids. V shed 4 bases and J shed 3 bases, with 16 bases lying between them. CDR1 SGDLS and CDR2 YYNGEE come from the germline V gene. The CDR3 DNA is TGTGCCAGCAGCCCACCCCAGGGCCAGGACACTGAAGCTTTCTTT. The encoded protein is CASSPPQGQDTEAFF.

The chain links TRBV19 to TRBJ2-3, with D possibly matching TRBD1 (5 bases). V lost 5 bases and J 4 bases, leaving 13 bases between the germline ends. Germline CDR1 is LNHDA and CDR2 is SQIVND (reference sequence). CDR3 length: 14 residues. This CDR3 reads CASSPRVGPDTQYF. In DNA, the CDR3 is TGTGCCAGTAGTCCCAGGGTAGGCCCAGATACGCAGTATTTT.

This sequence joins TRBV5-5 and TRBJ1-6; D call uncertain. Germline CDR1 is SGHKS and CDR2 is YYEKEE (reference sequence). This CDR3 contains 12 residues. V lost 5 bases and J 6 bases, leaving 6 bases between the germline ends. The DNA of the CDR3 is TGTGCCAGCAGTCTCCCTAATTCACCCCTCCACTTT. Protein sequence: CASSLPNSPLHF.

V usage is TRBV5-1 and J usage is TRBJ2-7; 10 bases fit TRBD2. The CDR3 runs 14 residues. Trimming at V came to 4 bases and at J to 2 bases, leaving 3 bases not matched to a gene. Germline CDR1 reads SGHRS; CDR2 reads YFSETQ. The CDR3 bases are TGCGCCAGCAGCCAAGCGGGAGGGACCTACGAGCAGTACTTC. It is translated as CASSQAGGTYEQYF.

This chain connects TRBV7-9 to TRBJ2-1; a weak D match, TRBD1 (5 bases). This CDR3 comprises 15 residues. Trimming took off 2 bases at V and 3 bases at J, with 11 bases between the two ends. The V gene's germline CDR1 is SEHNR and CDR2 FQNEAQ (reference sequence). The DNA of the CDR3 is TGTGCCAGCAGCTTAAGGGCAGGGTTCTACAATGAGCAGTTCTTC. Its translation: CASSLRAGFYNEQFF. Full variable domain (rest looked up from reference TRBV7-9 and TRBJ2-1): DTGVSQNPRHKITKRGQNVTFRCDPISEHNRLYWYRQTLGQGPEFLTYFQNEAQLEKSRLLSDRFSAERPKGSFSTLEIQRTEQGDSAMYLCASSLRAGFYNEQFFGPGTRLTVL.

The chain combines TRBV9 with TRBJ1-3, with no clear D. The ends were cut back, 0 bases at V and 4 bases at J, with 5 bases in the middle. Germline loops: CDR1 SGDLS, CDR2 YYNGEE. The CDR3 has 13 amino acids. The CDR3 sequence is CASSVDEGNTIYF. CDR3 bases: TGTGCCAGCAGCGTAGATGAGGGAAACACCATATATTTT.

V usage is TRBV28 and J usage is TRBJ2-2, with D perhaps matching TRBD2 (6 bases). The germline V gene encodes CDR1 MDHEN and CDR2 SYDVKM. The CDR3 spans 15 residues. The V end was cut by 3 bases, the J end by 8 bases, with 16 bases between. In DNA form, the CDR3 reads TGTGCCAGCAGTTTTATAGGGCTAGCGCTAGGGGAGCTGTTTTTT. Protein product: CASSFIGLALGELFF.

As to this clone: The junction and the germline gene differ at one end; a read error may be behind it. The chain employs TRBV30 and TRBJ1-1; D ambiguous. Germline values: CDR1 GTSNPN, CDR2 SVGIG (reference sequence). The CDR3 consists of 11 residues. The DNA of the CDR3 is TGCGTAACAAACATGAACACTGAAGCTTTCTTT. This sequence encodes CVTNMNTEAFF.

The DNA of the CDR3 is TGTGCCAGTCGTAAACTAGCGGGAGGGACCAATGAGCAGTTCTTC. Amino acid sequence: CASRKLAGGTNEQFF. The rearrangement links TRBV2 to TRBJ2-1; 13 bases fit TRBD2. Germline V CDR1 and CDR2: SNHLY, FYNNEI. The length of the CDR3 is 15 residues. The V gene end was trimmed by 9 bases and the J gene end by 6 bases; junction bases not matched to a gene: 8.

This CDR3 is CASSFFDRGNSPLHF. The CDR3 coding sequence is TGTGCCAGCAGCTTTTTCGACAGGGGTAATTCACCCCTCCACTTT. The chain employs TRBV5-5 and TRBJ1-6, with 8 bases identical to TRBD1. The CDR3 extends over 15 amino acids. The V gene's germline CDR1 is SGHKS and CDR2 YYEKEE (reference sequence). Trimming took 2 bases from V and 6 from J; bases not matched to a gene: 4. Supplemented by reference TRBV5-5 and TRBJ1-6, the full variable domain reads DAGVTQSPTHLIKTRGQQVTLRCSPISGHKSVSWYQQVLGQGPQFIFQYYEKEERGRGNFPDRFSARQFPNYSSELNVNALLLGDSALYLCASSFFDRGNSPLHFGNGTRLTVT.

This clone has just one count. The V call is TRBV4-1, the J call TRBJ2-5, with 7 positions matching TRBD1. This CDR3 spans 16 amino acids. Germline values: CDR1 MGHRA, CDR2 YSYEKL. Losses at the gene ends were 3 bases for V and 3 bases for J; bases not matched to a gene: 10. The CDR3 reads CASSHELRGMKETQYF. The CDR3 bases are TGCGCCAGCAGCCATGAACTCAGGGGGATGAAAGAGACCCAGTACTTC.

The chain combines TRBV5-4 with TRBJ2-7; 9 nucleotides align to TRBD2. This CDR3 region has 15 residues. V gave up 4 bases and J gave up 3 bases; unmatched junction bases: 8. Germline V gene lookup returns CDR1 SGHNT and CDR2 YYREEE (reference sequence). The CDR3 region has the DNA TGTGCCAGCAGCCCGCTTCCTAGCGGGGACTACGAGCAGTACTTC. It specifies CASSPLPSGDYEQYF.

On this clone: Other DNA sequences in the same sample also yield this CDR3. This chain uses TRBV7-2 with TRBJ2-5; 8 nucleotides line up with TRBD2. V lost 4 bases and J lost 2; bases outside the gene matches: 6. The CDR3 has 15 residues. Germline lookup yields CDR1 SGHTA and CDR2 FQGNSA. In DNA, the CDR3 is TGTGCCAGCAGCTCCCGGGGGGGTGGACAAGAGACCCAGTACTTC. Translating it yields CASSSRGGGQETQYF.

This clone was counted only a few times. J is TRBJ2-1 and V is TRBV2, with TRBD2 matching 9 bases. There are 15 residues in the CDR3. Germline CDR1 is SNHLY and CDR2 is FYNNEI. V was clipped by 2 bases and J by 9 bases; unmatched bases: 8. Here the CDR3 DNA reads TGTGCCAGCAGTGAAATTAGCGGGAGCTTCGGTGAGCAGTTCTTC. Translated: CASSEISGSFGEQFF.

The rearrangement links TRBV30 to TRBJ2-1, with D uncertain. Trimming took 6 bases from V and 0 from J, leaving 15 bases between them. The V gene's germline CDR1 is GTSNPN and CDR2 SVGIG (reference sequence). This CDR3 is 15 amino acids long. CDR3 in amino acids: CACLHISSSYNEQFF. The CDR3 coding sequence is TGTGCCTGCCTACACATATCTAGCTCCTACAATGAGCAGTTCTTC.

The V and J genes are TRBV9 and TRBJ2-3, with 8 bases identical to TRBD2. There are 15 residues in the CDR3. V shed 0 bases and J 4 bases; nucleotides not matched to a gene: 4. Germline V gives CDR1 SGDLS, CDR2 YYNGEE. The CDR3 is CASSVVGSGADTQYF. The CDR3 DNA follows: TGTGCCAGCAGCGTAGTGGGTAGCGGGGCAGATACGCAGTATTTT.

This sequence joins TRBV10-3 and TRBJ2-2, with 9 bases aligning to TRBD2. Germline CDR1 ENHRY, CDR2 SYGVKD. CDR3 size: 14 residues. Losses at the gene ends were 8 bases for V and 0 bases for J; bases not matched to a gene: 1. The CDR3 loop reads CAIGTSSNTGELFF. CDR3 sequence (DNA): TGTGCCATCGGGACTAGCTCGAACACCGGGGAGCTGTTTTTT.

This clone was seen just once. The V gene is TRBV9, the J gene TRBJ1-4, with a weak D call TRBD1 (5 bases). The CDR3 length is 15 residues. CDR1 and CDR2 from the germline V gene are SGDLS and YYNGEE. V lost 0 bases, J lost 7 bases, and 13 bases lay in between. The chain's CDR3 is CASSVAGGVGEKLFF. CDR3 coding DNA: TGTGCCAGCAGCGTAGCGGGAGGGGTAGGTGAAAAACTGTTTTTT.

The V and J genes are TRBV18 and TRBJ2-6; 7 nucleotides agree with TRBD1. The ends lost 3 bases at V and 4 bases at J; junction bases unmatched: 3. The CDR3 is made up of 15 amino acids. CDR1 and CDR2 (germline): KGHSH, LQKENI. In DNA, the CDR3 is TGTGCCAGCTCACCTCCGGGACAGGGGGCCAACGTCCTGACTTTC. Translating gives CASSPPGQGANVLTF.

This chain joins TRBV10-3 and TRBJ2-1, with 7 bases matching TRBD2. The length of the CDR3 is 16 residues. The germline CDR1 and CDR2 sequences are ENHRY and SYGVKD. J lost 1 base, V lost 0 bases, and 3 bases had no gene match. CDR3 DNA sequence: TGTGCCATCAGTGAGTCGATGGGGGGGTCCTACAATGAGCAGTTCTTC. Protein sequence: CAISESMGGSYNEQFF.

Only a few counts were recorded for this clone. This chain joins TRBV29-1 and TRBJ2-7; a possible D gene is TRBD1 (5 bases). Germline V lookup: CDR1 SQVTM, CDR2 ANQGSEA. The CDR3 spans 13 residues. Trimming took 6 bases from V and 2 from J, leaving 14 bases between them. CDR3 DNA sequence: TGCAGCGTCCAAACAGGTACCGCCTACGAGCAGTACTTC. This sequence encodes CSVQTGTAYEQYF.

Concerning this clone: In the same sample, other DNA sequences code for this CDR3. The V call is TRBV30, the J call TRBJ1-1; no reliable D call. This CDR3 comprises 13 residues. Deletions cut 0 bases from V and 1 base from J, with 6 bases between. The V gene's germline CDR1 is GTSNPN and CDR2 SVGIG (reference sequence). The CDR3 DNA reads as TGTGCCTGGAGTGTACGAGGGAACACTGAAGCTTTCTTT. Its translation: CAWSVRGNTEAFF.

The chain uses TRBV5-1 and TRBJ2-1; D ambiguous. The V gene's germline CDR1 is SGHRS and CDR2 YFSETQ. The CDR3 runs 15 residues. V shed 1 base and J shed 6 bases, with 14 bases lying between them. The CDR3: CASSLQTTGINEQFF. The CDR3 DNA reads as TGCGCCAGCAGCTTGCAAACCACGGGTATCAATGAGCAGTTCTTC.

The chain uses TRBV28 and TRBJ1-2; D ambiguous. Between the trimmed V and J ends, which lost 0 bases and 4 bases, there was a span of 9 bases. Germline CDR1 reads MDHEN; CDR2 reads SYDVKM. The CDR3 runs to 14 residues. The CDR3 is CASSLWAVSYGYTF. The CDR3 region has the DNA TGTGCCAGCAGTTTATGGGCGGTTAGCTATGGCTACACCTTC.